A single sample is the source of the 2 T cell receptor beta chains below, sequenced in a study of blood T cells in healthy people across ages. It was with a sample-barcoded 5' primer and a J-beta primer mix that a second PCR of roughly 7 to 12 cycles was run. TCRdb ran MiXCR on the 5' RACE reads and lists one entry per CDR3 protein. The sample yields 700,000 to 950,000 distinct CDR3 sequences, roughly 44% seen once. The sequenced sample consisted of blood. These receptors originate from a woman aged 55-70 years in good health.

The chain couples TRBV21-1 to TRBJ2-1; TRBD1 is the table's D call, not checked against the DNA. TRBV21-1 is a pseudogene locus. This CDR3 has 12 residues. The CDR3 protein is CAFRDTAYEQFF. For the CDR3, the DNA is TGTGCCTTCCGGGACACCGCCTACGAGCAGTTCTTC.

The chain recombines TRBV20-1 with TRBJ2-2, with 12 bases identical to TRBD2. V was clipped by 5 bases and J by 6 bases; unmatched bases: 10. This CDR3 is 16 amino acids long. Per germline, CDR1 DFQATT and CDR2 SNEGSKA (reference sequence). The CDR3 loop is CSAARSSGGAAGELFF. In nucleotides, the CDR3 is TGCAGTGCTGCCAGGTCTAGCGGGGGGGCTGCCGGGGAGCTGTTTTTT.